Listed below are T cell receptor beta chains from one sample, sequenced in a study of patients and donors after allogeneic stem cell transplantation. TCRdb re-derived calls from the RT-PCR reads in MiXCR, one entry per CDR3 protein. This table has some 200,000 distinct CDR3 sequences, 41% appearing once. The source material was blood, either unsorted or a sorted T cell fraction (not recorded which). Every receptor here comes from a human donor who was either an allogeneic HSCT recipient or a stem cell or donor lymphocyte infusion donor (not recorded which). It is not recorded whose cells these are; they may come from a transplant donor. Both conserved end residues are part of each CDR3. D genes are given only for firm matches. Not all rows give a size; the values are once, few, many and, for expanded clones, a class.

DNA	CDR3	V	size	J	D
TGTGCCAGCGAAGGACAGGGGTCAACCGGGGAGCTGTTTTTT	CASEGQGSTGELFF	TRBV28	.	TRBJ2-2	TRBD1
TGTGCCAGCAGTCGACAGGGGATCAGCACTGAAGCTTTCTTT	CASSRQGISTEAFF	TRBV12-3/TRBV12-4	.	TRBJ1-1	TRBD1
TGTGCCAGCAGGGGCACTGAAGCTTTCTTT	CASRGTEAFF	TRBV12-3/TRBV12-4	many	TRBJ1-1	.
TGTGCCAGCAGCCAAGATCTCGAAGTATGGCTGCCGGAACAAGAGACCCAGTACTTC	CASSQDLEVWLPEQETQYF	TRBV4-2	.	TRBJ2-5	.
TGTGCCAGCAGTGCGCCGAACACTGAAGCTTTCTTT	CASSAPNTEAFF	TRBV12-3/TRBV12-4	.	TRBJ1-1	.
TGTGCCACCAGTGACCCCACTAGCGGCCTCTCCTACAATGAGCAGTTCTTC	CATSDPTSGLSYNEQFF	TRBV24-1	.	TRBJ2-1	TRBD2
TGTGCCAGCTCAGGGACGGGGGGCCCAACAGATACGCAGTATTTT	CASSGTGGPTDTQYF	TRBV28	.	TRBJ2-3	.
TGCGCCAGCAGACAAACAGGGGTCTATGGCTACACCTTC	CASRQTGVYGYTF	TRBV5-1	.	TRBJ1-2	TRBD1
TGTGCCAGCAGCTTGGAAGATAGCGGGAGCGCAGATACGCAGTATTTT	CASSLEDSGSADTQYF	TRBV5-5	few	TRBJ2-3	TRBD2
TGTGCCAGCAGTTTCCGGGACAGCTCCCTCGGTGGCTACACCTTC	CASSFRDSSLGGYTF	TRBV27	.	TRBJ1-2	TRBD1
TGTGCCAGCAGTTTATCCTCGGCGGTCCCCTCGGTCCTCGACAAGTTCTTC	CASSLSSAVPSVLDKFF	TRBV28	.	TRBJ2-1	.
TGCAGCGTTGCACAGTACAATGAGCAGTTCTTC	CSVAQYNEQFF	TRBV29-1	few	TRBJ2-1	.
TGCGCCAGCAGCCAATTCAACCCTCAGGGGATAGGGACCTACGAGCAGTACTTC	CASSQFNPQGIGTYEQYF	TRBV5-1	.	TRBJ2-7	.
TGCAGCGTTGAAGGGTTGGCATCGTCAACCTACGAGCAGTACTTC	CSVEGLASSTYEQYF	TRBV29-1	.	TRBJ2-7	.
TGTGCCTGGACAGGGGGCGAGCGGGTAGCATATGGCTACACCTTC	CAWTGGERVAYGYTF	TRBV30	.	TRBJ1-2	TRBD1
TGTGCCAGCAGCTCGGGACTAGAACTCCAAGAGACCCAGTACTTC	CASSSGLELQETQYF	TRBV7-2	.	TRBJ2-5	TRBD2
TGCAGTGCTAGCAGGGCGGGAGGGCTAATGAATGAGCAGTTCTTC	CSASRAGGLMNEQFF	TRBV20-1	.	TRBJ2-1	TRBD2
TGTGCCAGCAGTTTCTCTGGAAACACCATATATTTT	CASSFSGNTIYF	TRBV12-3/TRBV12-4	.	TRBJ1-3	.
TGTGCCAGCAGCTTAGCGCCCGGAGCCATGAACACTGAAGCTTTCTTT	CASSLAPGAMNTEAFF	TRBV7-9	.	TRBJ1-1	.
TGTGCCAGCAACCGTGCCGGGAGCACAGATACGCAGTATTTT	CASNRAGSTDTQYF	TRBV5-6	.	TRBJ2-3	.
TGTGCCAGCAGCTTCACCGGGACAGGGGTGGGTTGGGATCAGCCCCAGCATTTT	CASSFTGTGVGWDQPQHF	TRBV7-9	few	TRBJ1-5	TRBD1
TGCAGTGCAAAGGGACGGAGTAACACCGGGGAGCTGTTTTTT	CSAKGRSNTGELFF	TRBV20-1	.	TRBJ2-2	.
TGTGCCAGCAGCCCACGACAGGAGGCTGAAGCTTTCTTT	CASSPRQEAEAFF	TRBV7-9	.	TRBJ1-1	.
TGTGCCACAGAACTAGCGGGAGGGACAGATACGCAGTATTTT	CATELAGGTDTQYF	TRBV6-2/TRBV6-3	.	TRBJ2-3	TRBD2
TGTGCCAGCAGCCAGATAGCGGGAGTCTCACAAGAGACCCAGTACTTC	CASSQIAGVSQETQYF	TRBV3-1	.	TRBJ2-5	TRBD2
TGTGCCAGCACCTCCCGGGACAGGTCCTCCTCTGGGGCCAACGTCCTGACTTTC	CASTSRDRSSSGANVLTF	TRBV6-6	.	TRBJ2-6	TRBD1
TGCAGCGTTGAAGAACGGTACAATGAGCAGTTCTTC	CSVEERYNEQFF	TRBV29-1	.	TRBJ2-1	.
TGTGCCACCAGTGCCTCGAGTCCCCGCACAGATACGCAGTATTTT	CATSASSPRTDTQYF	TRBV24-1	few	TRBJ2-3	.
TGTGCCAGCAGTCCCGACTTCTACACCTTC	CASSPDFYTF	TRBV7-9	few	TRBJ1-2	.
TGTGCCAGCAGCGTAGGGTCGACTAGCGGGAGGGTGGAGCAGTTCTTC	CASSVGSTSGRVEQFF	TRBV9	few	TRBJ2-1	TRBD2
TGCGCCAGCAGTGAAGGGTATAGCAATCAGCCCCAGCATTTT	CASSEGYSNQPQHF	TRBV10-2	few	TRBJ1-5	.
TGCAGTGCCACTTTGGGGGGCACGCCTAGCTCCTACGAGCAGTACTTC	CSATLGGTPSSYEQYF	TRBV20-1	.	TRBJ2-7	.
TGTGCCACCAGCAGTCCTGGGGGGGGAGGCCCCACCGGGGAGCTGTTTTTT	CATSSPGGGGPTGELFF	TRBV15	.	TRBJ2-2	TRBD2
TGCGCCAGCAGCCAAGCCGGGACACGACAAACAGATACGCAGTATTTT	CASSQAGTRQTDTQYF	TRBV4-3	.	TRBJ2-3	.
TGTGCCAGCAGCTCAGGACAGGGTGGGAACTATGGCTACACCTTC	CASSSGQGGNYGYTF	TRBV7-2	.	TRBJ1-2	TRBD1
TGTGCCAGCAGCCCCGACGCCCCAATGGACAGGGAAGAAGATACGCAGTATTTT	CASSPDAPMDREEDTQYF	TRBV7-2	.	TRBJ2-3	TRBD1
TGCAGCGTCGCGCCAGGGGCATTTACCCTAAATGGACACATTCAGTACTTC	CSVAPGAFTLNGHIQYF	TRBV29-1	.	TRBJ2-4	.
TGTGCCAGCAGCTTTCCCGGGACAGGAGTTTCGGCTTTCTTT	CASSFPGTGVSAFF	TRBV7-9	few	TRBJ1-1	TRBD1
TGTGCCAGCAGTCGGGGACGGACAGGGCACACTGAAGCTTTCTTT	CASSRGRTGHTEAFF	TRBV6-6	few	TRBJ1-1	TRBD1
TGTGCCAGAACTAGAGGGGAGAACACTGAAGCTTTCTTT	CARTRGENTEAFF	TRBV12-3/TRBV12-4	.	TRBJ1-1	.
TGTGCCAGTAGCGAAATGGGACAGGGGAGGACTGAAGCTTTCTTT	CASSEMGQGRTEAFF	TRBV19	.	TRBJ1-1	TRBD1
TGCAGCGTTCGTTCGGAGGGTGGCTACACCTTC	CSVRSEGGYTF	TRBV29-1	.	TRBJ1-2	.
TGTGCCAGTCAAAAGGATTTTTACAATGAGCAGTTCTTC	CASQKDFYNEQFF	TRBV27	.	TRBJ2-1	.
TGTGCCAGCAGTCCGCGACAGAACACTGAAGCTTTCTTT	CASSPRQNTEAFF	TRBV12-3/TRBV12-4	few	TRBJ1-1	.
TGTGCCAGCACCAACAGGGGTTCCAGAGATACGCAGTATTTT	CASTNRGSRDTQYF	TRBV12-3/TRBV12-4	.	TRBJ2-3	TRBD1
TGCGCCAGCAGTGTATCGGCAGACACTGAAGCTTTCTTT	CASSVSADTEAFF	TRBV5-1	few	TRBJ1-1	.
TGTGCCAGCAGCGTAGGGGCGGGCTATGGCTACACCTTC	CASSVGAGYGYTF	TRBV9	few	TRBJ1-2	.
TGTGCCAGCAGCAAACTAGCGGGAGGACACAATGAGCAGTTCTTC	CASSKLAGGHNEQFF	TRBV9	.	TRBJ2-1	TRBD2
TGTGCCAGCAGTTTGGGACTGGCTAGCACAGATACGCAGTATTTT	CASSLGLASTDTQYF	TRBV6-5	.	TRBJ2-3	.
TGCGCCAGCAGCCAAGCGCCTGTTGGTTTCAATGAGCAGTTCTTC	CASSQAPVGFNEQFF	TRBV4-3	few	TRBJ2-1	.